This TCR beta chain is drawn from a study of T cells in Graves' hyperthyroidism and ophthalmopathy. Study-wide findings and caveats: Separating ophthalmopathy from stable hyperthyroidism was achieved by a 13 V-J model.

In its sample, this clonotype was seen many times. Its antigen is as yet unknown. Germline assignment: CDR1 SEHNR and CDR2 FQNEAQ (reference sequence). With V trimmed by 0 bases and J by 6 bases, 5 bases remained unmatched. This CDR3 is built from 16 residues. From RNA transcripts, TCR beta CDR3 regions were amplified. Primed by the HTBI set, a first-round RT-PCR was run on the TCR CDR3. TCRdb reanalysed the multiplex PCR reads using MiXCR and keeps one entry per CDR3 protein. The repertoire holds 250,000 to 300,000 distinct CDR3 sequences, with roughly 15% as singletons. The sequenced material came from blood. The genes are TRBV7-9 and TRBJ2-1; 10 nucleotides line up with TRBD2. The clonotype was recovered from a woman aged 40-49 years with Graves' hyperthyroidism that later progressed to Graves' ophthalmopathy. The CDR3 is CASSLAVAGGGNEQFF. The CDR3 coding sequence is TGTGCCAGCAGCTTAGCAGTAGCGGGAGGTGGCAATGAGCAGTTCTTC.